This entry lists 14 T cell receptor beta chains sequenced from one sample in a study of blood T cell repertoires in COVID-19. Produced via immunoSEQ multiplex PCR; TCRdb's table is partial and in-frame only. This sample carries roughly 500,000 clones, 85% to 90% of them seen once, and the ten largest clones take roughly 0.84%. The sequencing sample was made of peripheral blood. The receptors here all came from a man between 18 and 35 years old with COVID-19, enrolled during active disease.

The V and J genes are TRBV7-9 and TRBJ2-7, with 13 bases identical to TRBD2. The CDR3 sequence is 14 residues long. Per germline, CDR1 SEHNR and CDR2 FQNEAQ (reference sequence). V gave up 4 bases and J gave up 6 bases; unmatched junction bases: 3. DNA of the CDR3: TGTGCCAGCAGCTCTGGGACTAGCGGGGTCGAGCAGTACTTC. Translation: CASSSGTSGVEQYF.

CDR3 DNA sequence: TGTGCCAGTAGTAAAAGCGGGACCTACAATGAGCAGTTCTTC. The encoded protein is CASSKSGTYNEQFF. The rearrangement uses TRBV19 and TRBJ2-1, with TRBD2 matching 7 bases. The CDR3 is 14 amino acids. In germline, CDR1 is LNHDA, CDR2 SQIVND (reference sequence). The J segment lost 2 bases and the V segment lost 4 bases, leaving 2 bases of the junction unmatched.

This chain connects TRBV7-9 to TRBJ2-7; D remains ambiguous. Trimming stripped 2 bases from V and 7 bases from J, with 6 bases between. The CDR3 runs 11 residues. CDR1 is SEHNR, CDR2 FQNEAQ, per germline (reference sequence). CDR3 bases: TGTGCCAGCAGCTTAACGAGTGAGCAGTACTTC. Protein product: CASSLTSEQYF.

V is TRBV11-3 and J is TRBJ1-6; TRBD1 might be the D (6 bases). Germline lookup yields CDR1 SGHNT and CDR2 YENEEA. V gave up 5 bases and J gave up 5 bases, with 13 bases separating them. The CDR3 runs 15 residues. CDR3 sequence (DNA): TGTGCCAGCAGCCCGGGGGGGGCGAATAATTCACCCCTCCACTTT. Its translation is CASSPGGANNSPLHF.

This clone was observed a few times. The chain joins TRBV5-4 to TRBJ2-2; 11 bases fit TRBD2. There are 16 residues in the CDR3. Per germline, CDR1 SGHNT and CDR2 YYREEE (reference sequence). The V and J ends lost 4 bases and 4 bases, in that order; junction bases with no gene match: 6. CDR3 bases: TGTGCCAGCAGCCGGAGGACTAGCGGGTCCACCGGGGAGCTGTTTTTT. Residues: CASSRRTSGSTGELFF.

V and J are TRBV5-6 and TRBJ2-1; perhaps TRBD2 as D (5 bases). Germline-derived CDR1 and CDR2 are SGHDT and YYEEEE. The CDR3 sequence is 14 residues long. The ends were cut back, 4 bases at V and 7 bases at J, with 15 bases in the middle. This chain's CDR3 is CASSRGSSWNEQFF. The DNA for the CDR3 is TGTGCCAGCAGCCGGGGATCCTCTTGGAATGAGCAGTTCTTC.

Remarks on this clone: Other nucleotide sequences in the sample specify the same CDR3. The gene calls are TRBV27 and TRBJ2-3; D is perhaps TRBD2 (5 bases). This CDR3 has 12 amino acids. Germline V lookup: CDR1 MNHEY, CDR2 SMNVEV (reference sequence). V was cut by 2 bases and J by 5 bases, with 5 bases left in between. The CDR3 is CASSLGGDTQYF. CDR3 bases: TGTGCCAGCAGTTTAGGAGGAGATACGCAGTATTTT.

This clone was seen a handful of times. CDR3 DNA: TGTGCCAGCAGCTCGCCCAACTTTGATACCGGGGAGCTGTTTTTT. Translated: CASSSPNFDTGELFF. The chain links TRBV7-9 to TRBJ2-2; no definite D call. The CDR3 contains 15 residues. The V gene lost 4 bases and the J gene lost 5 bases, with 14 bases spanning the gap. Germline assignment: CDR1 SEHNR and CDR2 FQNEAQ (reference sequence).

This clone has a handful of counts. The CDR3, as DNA: TGTGCCAGCAAAGGCAGGGGGAACTATGGCTACACCTTC. The encoded protein is CASKGRGNYGYTF. This chain links TRBV2 with TRBJ1-2; 7 bases match TRBD1. The CDR3 covers 13 residues. The J segment lost 2 bases and the V segment lost 7 bases, leaving 4 bases of the junction unmatched. Germline V gives CDR1 SNHLY, CDR2 FYNNEI.

This rearrangement joins TRBV20-1 to TRBJ2-7; D is ambiguous. CDR1 and CDR2 from the germline V gene are DFQATT and SNEGSKA (reference sequence). Trimming stripped 2 bases from V and 5 bases from J, with 7 bases between. CDR3 length: 11 amino acids. Here the CDR3 DNA reads TGCAGTGCTAGATGGCAGAACGAGCAGTACTTC. Its translation: CSARWQNEQYF.

The rearrangement uses TRBV7-2 and TRBJ2-5; 7 bases agree with TRBD2. The germline V gene encodes CDR1 SGHTA and CDR2 FQGNSA. The CDR3 spans 14 residues. Trimming at V came to 3 bases and at J to 5 bases, leaving 6 bases not matched to a gene. CDR3 in amino acids: CASSFRLAGETQYF. The CDR3 nucleotides read TGTGCCAGCAGCTTCCGACTAGCAGGGGAGACCCAGTACTTC.

The chain joins TRBV9 to TRBJ2-2; TRBD1 matches at 7 bases. In germline, CDR1 is SGDLS, CDR2 YYNGEE. CDR3 length: 15 residues. After removal of 0 bases from V and 5 bases from J, the junction contained 4 bases not matched to a gene. The CDR3 here is CASSVGPQGTGELFF. As DNA, the CDR3 is TGTGCCAGCAGCGTAGGCCCACAGGGGACCGGGGAGCTGTTTTTT.

This clone occurred a few times. The chain couples TRBV18 to TRBJ2-7; the D gene is possibly TRBD2 (5 bases). CDR1 KGHSH and CDR2 LQKENI come from the germline V gene. The germline V and J ends were trimmed by 5 bases and 5 bases, with 19 bases remaining between them. CDR3 length: 15 residues. The CDR3 sequence is CASSSVIGVRHEQYF. CDR3 in DNA: TGTGCCAGCTCATCGGTGATCGGGGTAAGACACGAGCAGTACTTC.

This chain joins TRBV30 and TRBJ2-1, with D possibly matching TRBD2 (6 bases). V was clipped by 5 bases and J by 0 bases, with 11 bases between them. The CDR3 has 14 amino acids. Germline loops: CDR1 GTSNPN, CDR2 SVGIG (reference sequence). CDR3 sequence: CAWGTPNSYNEQFF. The CDR3, as DNA: TGTGCCTGGGGGACTCCAAACTCCTACAATGAGCAGTTCTTC.